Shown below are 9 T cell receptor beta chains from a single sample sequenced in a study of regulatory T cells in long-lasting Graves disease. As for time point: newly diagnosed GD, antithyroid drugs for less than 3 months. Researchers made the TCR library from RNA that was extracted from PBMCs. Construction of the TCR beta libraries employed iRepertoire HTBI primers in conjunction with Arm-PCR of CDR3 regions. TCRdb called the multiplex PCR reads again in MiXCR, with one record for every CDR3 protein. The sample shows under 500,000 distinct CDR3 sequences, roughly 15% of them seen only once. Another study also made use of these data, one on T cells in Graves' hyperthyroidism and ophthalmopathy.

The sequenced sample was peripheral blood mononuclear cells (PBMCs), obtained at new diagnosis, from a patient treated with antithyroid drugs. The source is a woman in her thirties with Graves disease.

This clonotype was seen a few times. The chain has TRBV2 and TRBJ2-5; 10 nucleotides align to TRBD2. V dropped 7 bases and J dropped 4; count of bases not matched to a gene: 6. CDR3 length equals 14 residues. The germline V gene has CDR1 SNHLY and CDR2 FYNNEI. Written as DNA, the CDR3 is TGTGCCAGCAAGATGGCTAGCGGGGGAGAGACCCAGTACTTC. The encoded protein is CASKMASGGETQYF.

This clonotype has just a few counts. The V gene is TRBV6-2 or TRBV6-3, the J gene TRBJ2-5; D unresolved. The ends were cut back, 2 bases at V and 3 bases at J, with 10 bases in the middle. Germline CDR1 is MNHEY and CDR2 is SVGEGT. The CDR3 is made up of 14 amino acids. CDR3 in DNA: TGTGCCAGCAGTTACCAGAACAGAGAAGAGACCCAGTACTTC. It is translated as CASSYQNREETQYF.

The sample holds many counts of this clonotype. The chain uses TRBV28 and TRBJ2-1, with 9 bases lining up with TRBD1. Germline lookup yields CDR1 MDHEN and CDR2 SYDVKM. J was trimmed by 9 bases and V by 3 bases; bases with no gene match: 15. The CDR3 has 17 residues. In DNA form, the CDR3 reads TGTGCCAGCAGTTTGGACGCGGGACAGGGTTTAGCGGGTGAGCAGTTCTTC. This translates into CASSLDAGQGLAGEQFF.

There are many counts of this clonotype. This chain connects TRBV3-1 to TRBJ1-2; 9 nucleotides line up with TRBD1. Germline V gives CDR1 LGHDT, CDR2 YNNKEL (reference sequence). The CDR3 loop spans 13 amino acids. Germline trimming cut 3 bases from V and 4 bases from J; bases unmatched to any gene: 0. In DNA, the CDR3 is TGTGCCAGCAGCCAGGGACAGGGCTATGGCTACACCTTC. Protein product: CASSQGQGYGYTF.

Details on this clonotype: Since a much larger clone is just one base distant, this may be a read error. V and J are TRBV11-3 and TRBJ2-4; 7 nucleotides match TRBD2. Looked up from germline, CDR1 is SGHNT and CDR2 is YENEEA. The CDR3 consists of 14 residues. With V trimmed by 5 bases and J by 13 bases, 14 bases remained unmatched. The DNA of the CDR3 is TGTGCCAGCAGCCCCGGGGGGTCTCCCGATGAGCAGTACTTC. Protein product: CASSPGGSPDEQYF.

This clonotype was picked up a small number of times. CDR3 region: CASSQVADTSYEQYF. The DNA of the CDR3 is TGCGCCAGCAGCCAAGTCGCGGATACCTCCTACGAGCAGTACTTC. V usage is TRBV4-1 and J usage is TRBJ2-7; D remains ambiguous. This CDR3 comprises 15 residues. Per the germline V gene, CDR1 is MGHRA and CDR2 is YSYEKL. Trimming took 1 base from V and 0 from J, leaving 10 bases between them.

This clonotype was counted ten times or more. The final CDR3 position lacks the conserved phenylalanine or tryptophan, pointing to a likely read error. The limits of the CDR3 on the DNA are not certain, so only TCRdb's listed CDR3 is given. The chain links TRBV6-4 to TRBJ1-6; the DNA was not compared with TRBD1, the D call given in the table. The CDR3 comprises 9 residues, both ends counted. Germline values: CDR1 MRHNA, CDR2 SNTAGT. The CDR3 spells CANDRDRII.

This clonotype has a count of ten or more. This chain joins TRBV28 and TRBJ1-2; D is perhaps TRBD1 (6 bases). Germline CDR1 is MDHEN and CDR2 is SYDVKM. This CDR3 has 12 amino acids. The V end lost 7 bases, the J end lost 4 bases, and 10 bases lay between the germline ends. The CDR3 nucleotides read TGTGCCAGCATAGGACAGCCCTATGGCTACACCTTC. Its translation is CASIGQPYGYTF.

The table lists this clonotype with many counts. CDR3 protein: CATSSLAEPTQQYF. The CDR3 bases are TGTGCCACCTCGAGCCTAGCAGAACCTACCCAGCAGTACTTC. The chain joins TRBV10-3 to TRBJ2-7; D perhaps matches TRBD2 (5 bases). The CDR3 contains 14 residues. Trimming removed 10 bases at V and 8 bases at J, with 24 bases between. CDR1 and CDR2 from the germline V gene are ENHRY and SYGVKD.